This T cell receptor (beta chain) originates from a study of T cells in Graves' hyperthyroidism and ophthalmopathy. Whole-study results and caveats: Peripheral blood also featured most of the thyroid clonotypes expanded above 0.001.

Regarding this clonotype: Its antigen remains unidentified.

TCR beta CDR3 sequences were amplified from RNA transcripts. During a first-round RT-PCR of the TCR CDR3, the HTBI primer set was used. In TCRdb, the multiplex PCR reads were re-called with MiXCR into one record per CDR3 protein. The table shows some 510,000 distinct CDR3 sequences, with around 21% occurring only once. Diagnostic decisions used clinical symptoms, serum thyroxine and TRAb, thyroid ultrasound and orbital computed tomography. Germline CDR1 reads MDHEN; CDR2 reads SYDVKM. The trim removed 7 bases at V and 2 bases at J, leaving 10 bases unmatched. The CDR3 is 16 residues long. This sequence joins TRBV28 and TRBJ2-3, with TRBD2 identical over 9 bases. This sequence was found in a man between 18 and 35 years old with Graves' hyperthyroidism. The sequenced sample was blood. The CDR3 sequence: CASTLEAGGYTDTQYF. The CDR3 DNA follows: TGTGCCAGCACCCTCGAAGCGGGGGGCTACACAGATACGCAGTATTTT.